This T cell receptor (beta chain) is drawn from a study of T cell repertoires in cytomegalovirus infection. Study-level results: The ex vivo response was dominated by HLA-C-restricted CMV-specific TCR beta clonotypes.

Trimming cost V 5 bases and J 2 bases, with 10 bases left between them. The CDR3 loop spans 14 amino acids. MiXCR, run by TCRdb on the reads, gives a single entry per CDR3 protein. The sample contains fewer than 550,000 distinct CDR3 sequences, about 11% of which appear only once. This clonotype was seen at least ten times. What it binds is not known. The chain couples TRBV12-3 or TRBV12-4 to TRBJ1-5; D is ambiguous. The sequenced sample was PBMCs. The sequence derives from a human donor in good health (CMV status not recorded). Some clones in this sample may be carry-over from other donors' samples. The CDR3 nucleotides read TGTGCCAGCAGTGCGGCCTCCGGCAATCAGCCCCAGCATTTT. Protein sequence: CASSAASGNQPQHF.